Listed below are T cell receptor beta chains from one sample, sequenced in a study of T cells after yellow fever vaccination. Via MiXCR, TCRdb re-called the 5' RACE reads, giving one row per CDR3 protein. This sample has 95,000 to 150,000 distinct CDR3 sequences; approximately 9% occur once, and the top ten carry 30% to 50%. The input for sequencing was CD8+ T cells sorted from PBMCs, taken on the day of the yellow fever booster vaccination. The receptor source for this set is a man aged 18 to 29 who received the YFV17D yellow fever vaccine. Each CDR3 is given with its conserved first and last residue. D genes are given only for firm matches. The size of a clone is reported for some rows only, either as once, few or many, or as a class for expanded clones.

abundance | len | j_gene | d_gene | v_gene | CDR3nt | CDR3aa
NA | 12 | TRBJ2-1 | NA | TRBV4-3 | TGCGCCAGCAGCCCCGGGTCTGGAGAGCAGTTCTTC | CASSPGSGEQFF
few | 15 | TRBJ2-5 | TRBD2 | TRBV30 | TGTGCCTATGGACTAGCGGGGGCCCTTGCGGAGACCCAGTACTTC | CAYGLAGALAETQYF
NA | 15 | TRBJ2-5 | TRBD1 | TRBV7-9 | TGTGCCAGCGTCGTATTGGACAGGGATAGGGAGACCCAGTACTTC | CASVVLDRDRETQYF
many | 18 | TRBJ2-2 | TRBD2 | TRBV6-5 | TGTGCCAGCAGTTACGATCGCGCGGGGGGGCCGGGAACCGGGGAGCTGTTTTTT | CASSYDRAGGPGTGELFF
few | 15 | TRBJ2-7 | TRBD2 | TRBV11-1 | TGTGCCAGCAGCTTAGCCTTGGGGACTATCTACGAGCAGTACTTC | CASSLALGTIYEQYF
NA | 14 | TRBJ1-1 | NA | TRBV19 | TGTGCCAGTAGTATAGCAGCTCCTGGGACTGAAGCTTTCTTT | CASSIAAPGTEAFF
few | 11 | TRBJ1-2 | NA | TRBV6-6 | TGTGCCAGCAGTCTTGAGCTCGGCTACACCTTC | CASSLELGYTF
few | 14 | TRBJ1-1 | NA | TRBV14 | TGTGCCAGCAGCCGTACGGCCCTGAACACTGAAGCTTTCTTT | CASSRTALNTEAFF
many | 12 | TRBJ1-5 | NA | TRBV5-5 | TGTGCCAGCAGCACGGGGGATCAGCCCCAGCATTTT | CASSTGDQPQHF
few | 16 | TRBJ2-1 | NA | TRBV9 | TGTGCCAGCAGCGCCCAGGGGGGGGGCCGTCCCTATGAGCAGTTCTTC | CASSAQGGGRPYEQFF
few | 14 | TRBJ2-7 | TRBD1 | TRBV12-3/TRBV12-4 | TGTGCCAGCAGTCTCGGGACAGGGGTGTACGAGCAGTACTTC | CASSLGTGVYEQYF
few | 15 | TRBJ1-1 | NA | TRBV6-2/TRBV6-3 | TGTGCCAGCAGTTACCAAATGGGGGAGAACACTGAAGCTTTCTTT | CASSYQMGENTEAFF
NA | 15 | TRBJ2-3 | TRBD1 | TRBV29-1 | TGCAGCGTTGAAGACAGGACAGGGAGCACAGATACGCAGTATTTT | CSVEDRTGSTDTQYF
many | 13 | TRBJ1-1 | NA | TRBV6-2/TRBV6-3 | TGTGCCAGCAGTCCTCCGGGTTATCCTGAAGCTTTCTTT | CASSPPGYPEAFF
NA | 18 | TRBJ2-7 | TRBD2 | TRBV4-3 | TGCGCCAGCAGCCAAGATCTGATTAGCGGGGGGCGACGCTACGAGCAGTACTTC | CASSQDLISGGRRYEQYF
NA | 18 | TRBJ1-4 | NA | TRBV11-2 | TGTGCCAGCAGCTTAGATTTTCGGGGGCCGAGAGCTAATGAAAAACTGTTTTTT | CASSLDFRGPRANEKLFF
few | 14 | TRBJ1-4 | NA | TRBV15 | TGTGCCACCAGCGCAGGGGTGGCTAATGAAAAACTGTTTTTT | CATSAGVANEKLFF
NA | 15 | TRBJ2-2 | NA | TRBV7-3 | TGTGCCAGCAGCGTGAGGAGCGGATCCACCGGGGAGCTGTTTTTT | CASSVRSGSTGELFF
few | 17 | TRBJ1-2 | NA | TRBV7-2 | TGTGCCAGCAGCTTAGCCCCAGTTACCGGGCTTAACTATGGCTACACCTTC | CASSLAPVTGLNYGYTF
NA | 12 | TRBJ2-5 | NA | TRBV9 | TGTGCCAGCAGCGAGGGGGGGGAGACCCAGTACTTC | CASSEGGETQYF
NA | 15 | TRBJ2-7 | NA | TRBV3-1 | TGTGCCAGCAGCCAAGGATCCGAGAGCTCCTACGAGCAGTACTTC | CASSQGSESSYEQYF
few | 15 | TRBJ2-5 | TRBD2 | TRBV20-1 | TGCAGTGCTAGTGTTGGCGGGGGGATACAAGAGACCCAGTACTTC | CSASVGGGIQETQYF
many | 14 | TRBJ2-1 | TRBD2 | TRBV27 | TGTGCCAGCTCCGGGACTAGCGGAAGGAATGAGCAGTTCTTC | CASSGTSGRNEQFF
few | 14 | TRBJ2-3 | TRBD1 | TRBV6-2/TRBV6-3 | TGTGCCAGCAGTCTCAGGGGGCGCCCCCCTACGCAGTATTTT | CASSLRGRPPTQYF
NA | 16 | TRBJ2-1 | TRBD2 | TRBV11-2 | TGTGCCAGCAGCTTTTCGCGGGGGGCCTCCTACAATGAGCAGTTCTTC | CASSFSRGASYNEQFF
NA | 14 | TRBJ1-5 | NA | TRBV15 | TGTGCCACCAGCGGCCTGGGACCTTATCAGCCCCAGCATTTT | CATSGLGPYQPQHF
many | 14 | TRBJ2-5 | NA | TRBV29-1 | TGCAGCGTTGAAGATTTCGGGCTGGCAGAGACCCAGTACTTC | CSVEDFGLAETQYF
NA | 17 | TRBJ2-3 | NA | TRBV7-9 | TGTGCCAGCAGCTTAGAGCGCCAGACCCTCGGCACAGATACGCAGTATTTT | CASSLERQTLGTDTQYF
NA | 16 | TRBJ1-1 | TRBD1 | TRBV4-1 | TGCGCCAGCAGCCCTCATGAAGGGACAGGGATAACTGAAGCTTTCTTT | CASSPHEGTGITEAFF
many | 19 | TRBJ2-1 | TRBD2 | TRBV15 | TGTGCCACCAGCAGACCCCCTTCCCGGGCTAGCGGGGCCTACAATGAGCAGTTCTTC | CATSRPPSRASGAYNEQFF
few | 15 | TRBJ1-2 | NA | TRBV7-9 | TGTGCCAGCAGCTCAAGCAGGGACTTTAACTATGGCTACACCTTC | CASSSSRDFNYGYTF